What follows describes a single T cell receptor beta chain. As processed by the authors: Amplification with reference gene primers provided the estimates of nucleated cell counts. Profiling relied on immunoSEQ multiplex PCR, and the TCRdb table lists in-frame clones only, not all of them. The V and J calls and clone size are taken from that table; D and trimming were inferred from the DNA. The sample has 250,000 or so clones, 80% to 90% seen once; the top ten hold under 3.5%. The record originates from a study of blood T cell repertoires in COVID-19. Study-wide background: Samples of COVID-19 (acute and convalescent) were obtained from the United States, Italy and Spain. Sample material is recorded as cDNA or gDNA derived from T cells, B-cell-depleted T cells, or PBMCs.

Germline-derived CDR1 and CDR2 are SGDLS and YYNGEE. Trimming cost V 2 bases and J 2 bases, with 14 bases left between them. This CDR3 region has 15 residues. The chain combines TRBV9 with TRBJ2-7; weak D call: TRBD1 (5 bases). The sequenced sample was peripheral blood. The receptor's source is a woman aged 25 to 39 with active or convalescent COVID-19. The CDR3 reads CASSVGQGGAYEQYF. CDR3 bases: TGTGCCAGCAGCGTTGGCCAGGGTGGGGCCTACGAGCAGTACTTC.